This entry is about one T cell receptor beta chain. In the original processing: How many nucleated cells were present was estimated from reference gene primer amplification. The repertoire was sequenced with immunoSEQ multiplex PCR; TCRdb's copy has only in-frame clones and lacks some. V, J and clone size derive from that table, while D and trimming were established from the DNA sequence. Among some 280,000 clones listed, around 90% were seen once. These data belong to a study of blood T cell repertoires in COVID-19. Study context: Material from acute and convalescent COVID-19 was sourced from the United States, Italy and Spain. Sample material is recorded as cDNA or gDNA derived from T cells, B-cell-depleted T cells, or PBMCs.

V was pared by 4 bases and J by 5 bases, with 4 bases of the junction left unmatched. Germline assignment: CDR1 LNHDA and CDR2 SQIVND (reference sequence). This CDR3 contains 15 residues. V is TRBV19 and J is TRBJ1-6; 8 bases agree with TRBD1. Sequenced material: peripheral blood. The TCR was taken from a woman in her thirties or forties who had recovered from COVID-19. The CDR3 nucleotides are TGTGCCAGTAGTACTCTGACAGGGGATAATTCACCCCTCCACTTT. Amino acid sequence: CASSTLTGDNSPLHF.